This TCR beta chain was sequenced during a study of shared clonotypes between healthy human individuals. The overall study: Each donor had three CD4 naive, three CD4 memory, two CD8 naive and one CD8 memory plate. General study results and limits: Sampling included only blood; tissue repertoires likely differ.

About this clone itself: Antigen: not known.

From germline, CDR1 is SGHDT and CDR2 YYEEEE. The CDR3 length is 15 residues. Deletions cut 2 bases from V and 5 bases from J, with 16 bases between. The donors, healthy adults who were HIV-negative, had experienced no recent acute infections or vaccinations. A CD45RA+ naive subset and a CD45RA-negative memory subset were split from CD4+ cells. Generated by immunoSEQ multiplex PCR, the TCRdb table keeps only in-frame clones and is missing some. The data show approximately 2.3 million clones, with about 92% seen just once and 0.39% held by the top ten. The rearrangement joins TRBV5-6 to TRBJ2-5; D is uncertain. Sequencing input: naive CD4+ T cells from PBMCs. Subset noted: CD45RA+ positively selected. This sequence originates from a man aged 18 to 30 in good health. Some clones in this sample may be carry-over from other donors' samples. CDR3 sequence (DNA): TGTGCCAGCAGCTTTAGCTTTTCCTCGCCCGAGACCCAGTACTTC. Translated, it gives CASSFSFSSPETQYF.